The present T cell receptor beta chain was sequenced within a study of T cells in Graves' hyperthyroidism and ophthalmopathy. Looking at the study overall: Once the initial diagnosis was made, peripheral blood was obtained before any treatment.

About this clonotype itself: As yet, its antigen is unknown.

V dropped 0 bases and J dropped 10; count of bases not matched to a gene: 8. Germline V gene lookup returns CDR1 MNHEY and CDR2 SVGEGT. The CDR3 is 15 residues long. Calling Graves' hyperthyroidism stable meant ophthalmopathy did not progress within 18 months. Diagnosis of hyperthyroidism was new in patients aged 18 to 65, and its duration was under 2 months. Amplified regions were TCR beta CDR3 sequences from RNA transcripts. The study used the HTBI primer set for a first-round RT-PCR of the TCR CDR3. TCRdb re-analysed the multiplex PCR reads in MiXCR, keeping a single row per CDR3 protein. The profile covers 550,000 to 600,000 distinct CDR3 sequences, with around 17% appearing a single time and approximately 18% taken by the ten largest. Whole-study findings and limits: Ophthalmopathy was separated from stable hyperthyroidism by a 13 V-J model.

The chain couples TRBV6-2 or TRBV6-3 to TRBJ2-3; 9 positions match TRBD2. The clonotype comes from a woman under 30 with Graves' hyperthyroidism. The specimen sequenced was blood. CDR3 DNA sequence: TGTGCCAGCAGTTACTCAGCGACTAGCGGAGCGCCGCAGTATTTT. As protein: CASSYSATSGAPQYF.